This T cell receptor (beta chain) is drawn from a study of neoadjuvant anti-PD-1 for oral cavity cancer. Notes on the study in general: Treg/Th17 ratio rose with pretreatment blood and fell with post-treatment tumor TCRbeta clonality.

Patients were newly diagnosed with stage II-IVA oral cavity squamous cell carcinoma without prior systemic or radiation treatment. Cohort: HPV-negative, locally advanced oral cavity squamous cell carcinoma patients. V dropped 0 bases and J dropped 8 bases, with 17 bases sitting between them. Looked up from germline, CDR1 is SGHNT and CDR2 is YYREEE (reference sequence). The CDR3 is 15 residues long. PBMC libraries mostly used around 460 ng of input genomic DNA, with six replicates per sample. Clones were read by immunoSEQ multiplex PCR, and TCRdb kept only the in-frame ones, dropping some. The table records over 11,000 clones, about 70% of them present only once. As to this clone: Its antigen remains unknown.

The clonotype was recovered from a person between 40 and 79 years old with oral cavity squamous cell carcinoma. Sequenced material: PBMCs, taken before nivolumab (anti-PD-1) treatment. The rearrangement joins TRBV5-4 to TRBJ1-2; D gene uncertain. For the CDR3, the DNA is TGTGCCAGCAGCTTGGTGTCAGGCGCAGTCGGCGGCTACACCTTC. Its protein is CASSLVSGAVGGYTF.